A selection of T cell receptor beta chains follows, all from one sample in a study of cytomegalovirus exposure and HLA in healthy donors. TCRdb's table, derived via immunoSEQ multiplex PCR, lists solely in-frame clones and lacks some. Of 100,000 to 150,000 clones listed, 75% to 85% were seen once; the top ten hold about 1.8%. The material sequenced was PBMCs. The origin of the receptors is a man aged 35 to 55 in good health and CMV-seronegative. Each CDR3 is given with its conserved first and last residue. A D gene is named only where the DNA matches it firmly. Not all rows give a size; the values are once, few, many and, for expanded clones, a class.

j_gene: TRBJ2-5
abundance: NA
v_gene: TRBV7-2
d_gene: NA
CDR3aa: CASSLVPMRQETQYF
CDR3nt: TGTGCCAGCAGCTTAGTCCCGATGCGCCAAGAGACCCAGTACTTC

j_gene: TRBJ1-1
abundance: NA
v_gene: TRBV16
d_gene: NA
CDR3aa: CASTLIQGWNTEAFF
CDR3nt: TGTGCCAGCACCTTGATACAGGGATGGAACACTGAAGCTTTCTTT

j_gene: TRBJ2-5
abundance: NA
v_gene: TRBV5-1
d_gene: NA
CDR3aa: CASSFARGQETQYF
CDR3nt: TGCGCCAGCAGCTTTGCAAGGGGCCAAGAGACCCAGTACTTC

j_gene: TRBJ2-5
abundance: NA
v_gene: TRBV7-9
d_gene: NA
CDR3aa: CASSSSLLRPVRETQYF
CDR3nt: TGTGCCAGCAGCTCCTCACTCCTGAGGCCAGTCCGGGAGACCCAGTACTTC

j_gene: TRBJ2-1
abundance: NA
v_gene: TRBV19
d_gene: TRBD2
CDR3aa: CASSPTGGNEQFF
CDR3nt: TGTGCCAGTAGTCCCACCGGGGGGAATGAGCAGTTCTTC

j_gene: TRBJ1-1
abundance: NA
v_gene: TRBV4-1
d_gene: NA
CDR3aa: CASSQVIIADGDHTEAFF
CDR3nt: TGCGCCAGCAGCCAAGTAATTATCGCAGATGGAGATCACACTGAAGCTTTCTTT

j_gene: TRBJ1-5
abundance: NA
v_gene: TRBV6-1
d_gene: NA
CDR3aa: CASRYPNQPQHF
CDR3nt: TGTGCCAGCAGGTATCCTAATCAGCCCCAGCATTTT

j_gene: TRBJ2-3
abundance: NA
v_gene: TRBV7-2
d_gene: TRBD1
CDR3aa: CASSLSTGTGTDTQYF
CDR3nt: TGTGCCAGCAGCCTCTCAACCGGGACAGGCACAGATACGCAGTATTTT

j_gene: TRBJ2-1
abundance: NA
v_gene: TRBV18
d_gene: TRBD2
CDR3aa: CASSPTASGGSYNEQFF
CDR3nt: TGTGCCAGCTCACCAACGGCTAGCGGGGGCTCCTACAATGAGCAGTTCTTC

j_gene: TRBJ2-7
abundance: NA
v_gene: TRBV9
d_gene: TRBD2
CDR3aa: CASSVGGGDHEQYF
CDR3nt: TGTGCCAGCAGCGTAGGCGGGGGGGACCACGAGCAGTACTTC

j_gene: TRBJ2-1
abundance: NA
v_gene: TRBV6-5
d_gene: TRBD2
CDR3aa: CASSPGASGRQFF
CDR3nt: TGTGCCAGCTCCCCAGGGGCTAGCGGGAGGCAGTTCTTC

j_gene: TRBJ2-7
abundance: once
v_gene: TRBV4-3
d_gene: NA
CDR3aa: CASSQDSGIGAYEQYF
CDR3nt: TGCGCCAGCAGCCAAGATTCAGGGATAGGAGCCTACGAGCAGTACTTC

j_gene: TRBJ2-2
abundance: NA
v_gene: TRBV18
d_gene: TRBD1
CDR3aa: CASSTGQGNTGELFF
CDR3nt: TGTGCCAGCTCAACCGGACAGGGAAACACCGGGGAGCTGTTTTTT

j_gene: TRBJ1-6
abundance: NA
v_gene: TRBV4-1
d_gene: NA
CDR3aa: CASSQAWQGSSYNSPLHF
CDR3nt: TGCGCCAGCAGCCAAGCGTGGCAGGGTAGCTCCTATAATTCACCCCTCCACTTT

j_gene: TRBJ2-1
abundance: NA
v_gene: TRBV6-4
d_gene: TRBD2
CDR3aa: CASSDSSGGASEQFF
CDR3nt: TGTGCCAGCAGTGACAGTAGCGGGGGGGCGAGTGAGCAGTTCTTC

j_gene: TRBJ2-2
abundance: NA
v_gene: TRBV9
d_gene: TRBD2
CDR3aa: CASSPRQGLAATGELFF
CDR3nt: TGTGCCAGCAGCCCGCGACAGGGACTAGCGGCCACCGGGGAGCTGTTTTTT

j_gene: TRBJ2-2
abundance: NA
v_gene: TRBV28
d_gene: TRBD2
CDR3aa: CASSSPASGTFAGELFF
CDR3nt: TGTGCCAGCAGTTCCCCGGCTAGCGGGACTTTCGCCGGGGAGCTGTTTTTT

j_gene: TRBJ2-5
abundance: NA
v_gene: TRBV28
d_gene: TRBD2
CDR3aa: CASSPGLAAQETQYF
CDR3nt: TGTGCCAGCAGTCCGGGACTAGCGGCCCAAGAGACCCAGTACTTC

j_gene: TRBJ2-1
abundance: NA
v_gene: TRBV14
d_gene: TRBD2
CDR3aa: CASSRGRWNEQFF
CDR3nt: TGTGCCAGCAGCCGCGGGAGATGGAATGAGCAGTTCTTC

j_gene: TRBJ2-1
abundance: NA
v_gene: TRBV4-2
d_gene: NA
CDR3aa: CASSHGEDRFSYNEQFF
CDR3nt: TGTGCCAGCAGCCATGGGGAGGACAGGTTCTCCTACAATGAGCAGTTCTTC

j_gene: TRBJ1-5
abundance: NA
v_gene: TRBV4-1
d_gene: NA
CDR3aa: CASSQIDLFWGDQPQHF
CDR3nt: TGCGCCAGCAGCCAAATAGATCTTTTCTGGGGGGATCAGCCCCAGCATTTT

j_gene: TRBJ2-5
abundance: NA
v_gene: TRBV5-4
d_gene: TRBD2
CDR3aa: CASSSGTIQETQYF
CDR3nt: TGTGCCAGCAGCAGCGGGACTATACAAGAGACCCAGTACTTC

j_gene: TRBJ2-5
abundance: NA
v_gene: TRBV29-1
d_gene: NA
CDR3aa: CSVEGGPGGRMNQETQYF
CDR3nt: TGCAGCGTTGAAGGGGGCCCCGGAGGGCGAATGAACCAAGAGACCCAGTACTTC

j_gene: TRBJ2-1
abundance: NA
v_gene: TRBV6-5
d_gene: NA
CDR3aa: CASSYSRTAYNEQFF
CDR3nt: TGTGCCAGCAGTTACTCCCGGACAGCTTACAATGAGCAGTTCTTC